Following are 5 T cell receptor beta chains from one sample sequenced in a study of T-cell memory formation after mild COVID-19. TCRdb re-called the 5' RACE reads through MiXCR, storing one row per CDR3 protein. The table includes more than 150,000 distinct CDR3 sequences, approximately 17% detected once. Sequenced input: PBMCs or a T cell subset sorted from them (not recorded which). These receptor sequences come from a man between 18 and 29 years old who had mild COVID-19 (a few samples of this study predate the infection). Cell type and time point are not known.

In its sample, this clonotype was seen a few times. The V call is TRBV4-1, the J call TRBJ1-1; D not resolved. CDR1 MGHRA and CDR2 YSYEKL come from the germline V gene. The length of the CDR3 is 16 residues. V lost 5 bases and J lost 1, with 17 bases in between. CDR3 sequence: CASSSGPGGPNTEAFF. CDR3 sequence (DNA): TGCGCCAGCAGCAGCGGGCCGGGAGGGCCGAACACTGAAGCTTTCTTT.

The genes are TRBV7-2 and TRBJ2-5, with D possibly being TRBD1 (5 bases). V was shortened by 3 bases and J by 5 bases, with 16 bases between the two germline ends. Germline CDR1 is SGHTA and CDR2 is FQGNSA. The CDR3 contains 15 residues. This CDR3 reads CASSFKGAPAETQYF. The CDR3, as DNA: TGTGCCAGCAGCTTTAAAGGGGCTCCAGCTGAGACCCAGTACTTC.

The chain carries TRBV11-2 and TRBJ2-7; TRBD1 matches at 10 bases. V shed 4 bases, J shed 2 bases, and the junction held 14 bases outside the gene matches. The CDR3 totals 18 residues. Looked up from germline, CDR1 is SGHAT and CDR2 is FQNNGV. CDR3 DNA: TGTGCCAGCAGCTCCGACTTTACGCGGGGACAGGGGACCTACGAGCAGTACTTC. Translation gives CASSSDFTRGQGTYEQYF.

V is TRBV18 and J is TRBJ2-3, with a possible D match to TRBD2 (7 bases). V was trimmed by 6 bases and J by 2 bases, leaving 12 bases between them. Germline V CDR1 and CDR2: KGHSH, LQKENI. The CDR3 is 14 residues long. CDR3 protein: CASSRGGDTDTQYF. The DNA of the CDR3 is TGTGCCAGCTCTCGCGGGGGCGACACAGATACGCAGTATTTT.

The CDR3 region has the DNA TGTGCCAGCAGCACATACTTGGAAGAGACCCAGTACTTC. This sequence encodes CASSTYLEETQYF. The chain combines TRBV7-2 with TRBJ2-5; D is undetermined. This CDR3 region has 13 residues. V gave up 5 bases and J gave up 3 bases, with 10 bases separating them. Germline V CDR1 and CDR2: SGHTA, FQGNSA.